This T cell receptor (beta chain) is drawn from a study of blood T cell repertoires in COVID-19 (dated by TCRdb to 2018 to 2020). Turning to the overall study: The collaborator samples originated in the United States, Italy and Spain and spanned the acute and convalescent phases of COVID-19. A freely available public database, intended as a resource for researchers studying the immune response to SARS-CoV-2, is where the repertoires were released. The material from the prospective study consisted of cDNA or gDNA derived from T cells, B-cell-depleted T cells, or PBMCs. The sample metadata nearly always contained a de-identified subject ID, COVID-19 status, age in years and sex. Subjects who had been exposed to COVID-19, were actively infected with it, or had recovered from it provided the deeply sampled blood TCRbeta repertoires that made up the dataset. Samples came from the ongoing ImmuneRACE study (first 160 participants) plus 1,254 subjects from 6 global collaborators. Where available, HLA class I and class II types were obtained from metadata supplied by the sample provider rather than from assay-based typing. Broader findings and caveats from the paper: The quantity of clinical and demographic metadata differed by source and by participant and was supplied without curation.

Sequences SGHNT (CDR1) and YYREEE (CDR2) are obtained from the germline V gene (reference sequence). V is reduced by 0 bases and J by 5 bases, leaving a spacing of 15 bases between them. The CDR3 runs 16 amino acids, cysteine and phenylalanine included. Only the CDR3 region is kept as DNA, spanning 48 bases read in frame from base 1. Points on this clone: Its antigen is still unknown. Base quality data are lacking; no much larger clone is found one base away.

Whole blood was collected in K2EDTA tubes by collaborating institutions according to the institutions' own protocols. For TCRbeta analysis, collaborators shipped samples as frozen whole blood, isolated PBMCs, or DNA extracted from either of those sample types. TCRbeta CDR3 regions were amplified from genomic DNA using the immunoSEQ Assay, a bias-controlled multiplex PCR. The study's processing was this. Within the assay, amplification of reference gene primers was used to estimate how many nucleated cells each sample contained. To quantify the absolute abundance of each unique TCRbeta CDR3 rearrangement, sequence reads were collapsed and filtered. Productive Simpson clonality was computed per sample as the square root of Simpson's diversity index over productive rearrangements. Imported from immuneACCESS, the table was reduced by TCRdb to in-frame sequences with V and J called. These copies leave out some clones; in studies compared against another copy, an unresolved V gene accounts for under half, and the cause of the remainder is not known. V and J calls and clone size are those listed in that table; D and trimming were worked out from the DNA. The sample data list about 130,000 clones, and about 86% of these were observed just once. 3% of the sample lies in the top ten.

The chain is assembled from TRBV5-4 and TRBJ2-1; a weak D assignment points to TRBD2 (8 bases agree). The origin of this receptor is a woman aged 80 or over with acute or convalescent COVID-19. The sample comprised peripheral blood. Read as DNA, the sequence is TGTGCCAGCAGCTTGGCGGGAGGGGGCGGTCACAATGAGCAGTTCTTC. It encodes CASSLAGGGGHNEQFF. With all but the CDR3 taken from the reference TRBV5-4 and TRBJ2-1 genes, the full variable domain is: ETGVTQSPTHLIKTRGQQVTLRCSSQSGHNTVSWYQQALGQGPQFIFQYYREEENGRGNFPPRFSGLQFPNYSSELNVNALELDDSALYLCASSLAGGGGHNEQFFGPGTRLTVL.